This T cell receptor (beta chain) was documented in a study of cytomegalovirus exposure and HLA in healthy donors. This PCR relied on a set of 60 Vbeta primers and 13 Jbeta primers. The data were produced by immunoSEQ multiplex PCR, yet TCRdb's version contains in-frame clones alone and is incomplete. Of 200,000 to 250,000 clones in the sample, around 73% are singletons; the top ten hold 3.8%. Healthy bone marrow donors made up the donor group. Germline V gene data show CDR1 as SGHTA and CDR2 as FQGNSA. CDR3 length equals 13 residues. With 5 bases removed from V and 5 bases from J, the gap between germline ends came to 12 bases.

The sequence came from a male donor in good health and CMV-seronegative. V and J are TRBV7-2 and TRBJ2-5, with TRBD1 as a possible D gene (6 bases). The sample was PBMCs. In DNA, the CDR3 is TGTGCCAGCAGCAAAGGGGGTCCTGAGACCCAGTACTTC. Translated: CASSKGGPETQYF.